This T cell receptor (beta chain) was retrieved from a study of neoadjuvant anti-PD-1 for oral cavity cancer. Study overall: Patients without progression received a fourth nivolumab dose around day 43, then surgical resection on days 50-56. General observations from the study: Only a few patients per response group were TCR-analyzed; validation needed.

Data came from immunoSEQ multiplex PCR; TCRdb stores just in-frame clones and leaves some out. The table lists about 7,000 clones, 76% of them singletons. The ends were cut back, 4 bases at V and 2 bases at J, with 13 bases in the middle. The CDR3 extends over 14 amino acids. CDR1 is SGHRS and CDR2 is YFSETQ in the germline V gene. Comment on this clone: Its antigen remains unknown.

Patients had newly diagnosed, untreated stage II-IVA oral cavity squamous cell carcinoma. Sequenced material: PBMCs, taken before nivolumab (anti-PD-1) treatment. The receptor was isolated from a person aged 35-79 years with oral cavity squamous cell carcinoma. This chain connects TRBV5-1 to TRBJ2-7; D is possibly TRBD1 or TRBD2 (5 bases each). The CDR3 loop is CASSPGTLTYEQYF. The CDR3 coding sequence is TGCGCCAGCAGCCCCGGGACGTTAACCTACGAGCAGTACTTC.